Listed below are T cell receptor beta chains from one sample, sequenced in a study of vaccination effects on CD4 cells after COVID-19. Data came from immunoSEQ multiplex PCR; TCRdb stores just in-frame clones and leaves some out. Of 45,000 to 60,000 clones listed, 76% were seen once; the top ten hold about 11%. These receptors have no identified antigens. The sequenced sample was CD4+ T cells from PBMCs cultured without peptide, obtained before COVID-19 vaccination. Receptors were obtained from a human donor who had a prior SARS-CoV-2 infection. The CDR3 runs from the conserved cysteine through the conserved F or W. The D gene is left open where the match is weak.

D gene	J gene	V gene	CDR3 protein	CDR3 DNA
TRBD2	TRBJ2-1	TRBV24-1	CATSDWSSGNYNEQFF	TGTGCCACCAGTGATTGGTCTAGCGGGAATTACAATGAGCAGTTCTTC
-	TRBJ1-4	TRBV18	CASSRNRVLYEKLFF	TGTGCCAGCTCACGAAATCGGGTACTCTATGAAAAACTGTTTTTT
-	TRBJ1-4	TRBV19	CASSPRGRVGDVVEKLFF	TGTGCCAGTAGTCCCCGGGGCAGGGTCGGGGATGTTGTTGAAAAACTGTTTTTT
-	TRBJ1-2	TRBV7-3	CASSVGGGYGYTF	TGTGCCAGCAGCGTAGGGGGGGGCTATGGCTACACCTTC
-	TRBJ1-1	TRBV4-1	CASSQDRLGYGEAFF	TGCGCCAGCAGCCAAGATAGACTGGGATATGGTGAAGCTTTCTTT
-	TRBJ1-1	TRBV7-2	CASSAGRYTEAFF	TGTGCCAGCAGCGCCGGACGGTACACTGAAGCTTTCTTT
TRBD1	TRBJ1-1	TRBV9	CASSSRDRDEAFF	TGTGCCAGCAGCTCCCGGGACAGGGATGAAGCTTTCTTT
-	TRBJ2-3	TRBV5-1	CASSLGRGEDTQYF	TGCGCCAGCAGCTTGGGCAGGGGAGAGGATACGCAGTATTTT
TRBD2	TRBJ2-1	TRBV2	CASGPWGLPQDEQFF	TGTGCCAGCGGACCCTGGGGACTACCGCAGGATGAGCAGTTCTTC
-	TRBJ1-1	TRBV2	CASRGVRSNTEAFF	TGTGCCAGCAGAGGAGTCAGATCTAACACTGAAGCTTTCTTT